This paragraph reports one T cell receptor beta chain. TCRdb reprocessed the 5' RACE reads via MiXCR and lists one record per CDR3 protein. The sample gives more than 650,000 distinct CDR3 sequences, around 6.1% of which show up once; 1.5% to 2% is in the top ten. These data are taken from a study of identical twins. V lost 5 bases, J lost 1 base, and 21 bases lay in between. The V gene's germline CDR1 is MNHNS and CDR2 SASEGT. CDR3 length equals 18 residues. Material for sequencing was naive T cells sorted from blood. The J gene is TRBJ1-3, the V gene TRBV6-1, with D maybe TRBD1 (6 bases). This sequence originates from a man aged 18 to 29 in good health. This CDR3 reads CASSLNGGGARSGNTIYF. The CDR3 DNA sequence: TGTGCCAGCAGTCTGAATGGGGGGGGGGCTAGATCTGGAAACACCATATATTTT.